This T cell receptor beta chain was sequenced for a study of chemoradiotherapy in HPV16-positive cancers. Repertoires were sampled repeatedly during chemoradiotherapy. The germline V gene has CDR1 MGHRA and CDR2 YSYEKL. The CDR3 has 15 amino acids. The V gene lost 1 base and the J gene lost 3 bases, with 9 bases spanning the gap. Sequencing used immunoSEQ multiplex PCR; TCRdb keeps in-frame clones, though not all of them. The table lists fewer than 4,000 clones, approximately 77% of them singletons. The chain employs TRBV4-1 and TRBJ1-4; D may be TRBD1 (5 bases). The TCR was taken from a human donor with HPV-associated anogenital cancer. This material was obtained from a patient who underwent chemoradiotherapy. As DNA, the CDR3 is TGCGCCAGCAGCCAAGTCCGGGGGGCTAATGAAAAACTGTTTTTT. Amino acid sequence: CASSQVRGANEKLFF.